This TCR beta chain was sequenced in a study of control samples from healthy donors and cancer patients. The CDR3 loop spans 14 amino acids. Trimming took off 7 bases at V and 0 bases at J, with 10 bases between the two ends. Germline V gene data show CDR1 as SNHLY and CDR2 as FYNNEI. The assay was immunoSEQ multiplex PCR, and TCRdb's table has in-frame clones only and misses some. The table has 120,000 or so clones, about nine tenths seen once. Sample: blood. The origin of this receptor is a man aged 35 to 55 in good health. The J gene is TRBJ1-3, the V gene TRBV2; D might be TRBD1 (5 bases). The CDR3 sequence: CASKAGGSGNTIYF. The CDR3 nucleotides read TGTGCCAGCAAAGCGGGGGGCTCTGGAAACACCATATATTTT.